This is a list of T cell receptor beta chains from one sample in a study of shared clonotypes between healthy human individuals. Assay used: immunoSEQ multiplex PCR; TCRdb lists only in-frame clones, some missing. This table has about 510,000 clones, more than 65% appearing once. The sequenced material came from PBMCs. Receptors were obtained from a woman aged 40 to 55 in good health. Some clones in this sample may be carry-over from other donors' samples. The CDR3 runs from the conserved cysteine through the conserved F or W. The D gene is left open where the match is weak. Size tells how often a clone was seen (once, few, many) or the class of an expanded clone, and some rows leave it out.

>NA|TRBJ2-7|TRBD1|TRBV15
CATSRDLTGGLDEQYF
TGTGCCACCAGCAGAGATCTAACAGGGGGCTTGGACGAGCAGTACTTC
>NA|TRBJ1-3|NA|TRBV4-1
CASSQVLRMSSGNTIYF
TGCGCCAGCAGCCAAGTGTTGAGGATGAGCTCTGGAAACACCATATATTTT
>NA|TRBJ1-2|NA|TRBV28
CASSLSNYGYTF
TGTGCCAGCAGTCTATCTAACTATGGCTACACCTTC
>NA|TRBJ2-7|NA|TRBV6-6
CASRSGQVENEQYF
TGTGCCAGCCGGTCGGGGCAGGTAGAAAACGAGCAGTACTTC
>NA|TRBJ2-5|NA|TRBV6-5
CASSYSKAGHQETQYF
TGTGCCAGCAGCTACTCTAAAGCAGGGCACCAAGAGACCCAGTACTTC
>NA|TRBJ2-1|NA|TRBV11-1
CASSPNLDGVSSYNEQFF
TGTGCCAGCAGCCCCAACCTGGACGGCGTGAGCTCCTACAATGAGCAGTTCTTC
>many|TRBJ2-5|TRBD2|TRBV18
CASSPPTSGRGTQYF
TGTGCCAGCTCACCACCCACTAGCGGCCGAGGGACCCAGTACTTC
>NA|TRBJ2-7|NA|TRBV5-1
CASSLDGWSYEQYF
TGCGCCAGCAGCTTGGATGGTTGGTCCTACGAGCAGTACTTC
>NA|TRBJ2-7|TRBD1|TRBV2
CASFYGTGTYEQYF
TGTGCCAGTTTCTACGGGACAGGGACATACGAGCAGTACTTC
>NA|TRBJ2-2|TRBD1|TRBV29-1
CSVGSPGTGTGELFF
TGCAGCGTTGGCAGCCCCGGGACAGGGACCGGGGAGCTGTTTTTT
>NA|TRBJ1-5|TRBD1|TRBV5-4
CASSLGQGIDQPQHF
TGTGCCAGCAGCTTGGGACAGGGGATTGATCAGCCCCAGCATTTT
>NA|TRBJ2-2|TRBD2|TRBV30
CAWSETGLGNTGELFF
TGTGCCTGGAGTGAAACGGGACTAGGCAACACCGGGGAGCTGTTTTTT
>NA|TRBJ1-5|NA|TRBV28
CASSRGNQPQHF
TGTGCCAGCAGTCGAGGAAATCAGCCCCAGCATTTT
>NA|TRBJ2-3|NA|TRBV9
CASSRTGTDTQYF
TGTGCCAGCAGCAGGACAGGCACAGATACGCAGTATTTT
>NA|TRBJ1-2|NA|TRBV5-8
CASSLNQVRYGYTF
TGTGCCAGCAGCTTGAATCAGGTCCGCTATGGCTACACCTTC
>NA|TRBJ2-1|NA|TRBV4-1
CASSQVAGNEQFF
TGCGCCAGCAGCCAAGTGGCAGGGAATGAGCAGTTCTTC
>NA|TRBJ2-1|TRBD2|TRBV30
CAWSETSDEQFF
TGTGCCTGGAGTGAGACTAGCGATGAGCAGTTCTTC
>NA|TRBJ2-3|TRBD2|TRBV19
CASTPSGHDTQYF
TGTGCCAGTACCCCTAGCGGCCATGATACGCAGTATTTT
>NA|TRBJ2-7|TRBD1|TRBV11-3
CASSVNGGQRAVPYEQYF
TGTGCCAGCAGCGTAAATGGGGGACAGAGGGCGGTACCCTACGAGCAGTACTTC
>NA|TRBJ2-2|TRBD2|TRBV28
CASSFPGGGTGELFF
TGTGCCAGCAGTTTTCCGGGAGGGGGAACCGGGGAGCTGTTTTTT
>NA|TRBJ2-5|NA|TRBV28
CASSSGETQYF
TGTGCCAGCAGTTCGGGGGAGACCCAGTACTTC
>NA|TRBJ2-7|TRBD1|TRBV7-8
CASSQSTGVSYEQYF
TGTGCCAGCAGCCAATCGACAGGGGTCTCCTACGAGCAGTACTTC
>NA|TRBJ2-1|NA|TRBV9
CASSSLDNEQFF
TGTGCCAGCAGCTCACTAGACAATGAGCAGTTCTTC
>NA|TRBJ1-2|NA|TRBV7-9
CASSLARDGGYTF
TGTGCCAGCAGCTTAGCGCGGGACGGTGGCTACACCTTC
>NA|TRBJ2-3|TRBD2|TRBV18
CASSPLLSGSSDTQYF
TGTGCCAGCTCACCACTACTTAGCGGGAGTTCAGATACGCAGTATTTT
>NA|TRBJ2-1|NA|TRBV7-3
CASSLNPRGEQFF
TGTGCCAGCAGCTTAAACCCCCGCGGTGAGCAGTTCTTC
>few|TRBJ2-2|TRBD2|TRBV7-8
CASSLVGLAGSGTGELFF
TGTGCCAGCAGCTTGGTAGGACTAGCGGGATCGGGCACCGGGGAGCTGTTTTTT
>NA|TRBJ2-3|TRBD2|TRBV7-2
CASSSGLAGGDTQYF
TGTGCCAGCAGCTCGGGACTAGCGGGGGGAGATACGCAGTATTTT
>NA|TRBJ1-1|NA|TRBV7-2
CASSLMGQANTEAFF
TGTGCCAGCAGCCTCATGGGGCAGGCGAACACTGAAGCTTTCTTT
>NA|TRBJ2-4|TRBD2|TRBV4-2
CASSQGDGGENIQYF
TGTGCCAGCAGCCAAGGGGACGGGGGGGAAAACATTCAGTACTTC
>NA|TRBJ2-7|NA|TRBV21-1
CASSKDRGTYEQYF
TGTGCCAGCAGCAAAGACCGGGGGACCTACGAGCAGTACTTC
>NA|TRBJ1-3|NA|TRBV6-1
CASSEVVTIYF
TGTGCCAGCAGTGAAGTTGTCACCATATATTTT
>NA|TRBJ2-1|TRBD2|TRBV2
CASSGVGGNEQFF
TGTGCCAGCAGTGGGGTCGGGGGGAATGAGCAGTTCTTC
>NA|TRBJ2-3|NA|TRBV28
CASSLSADTQYF
TGTGCCAGCAGTTTGTCGGCAGATACGCAGTATTTT
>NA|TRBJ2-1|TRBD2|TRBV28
CASSPGGSGASYNEQFF
TGTGCCAGCAGTCCTGGGGGTAGCGGGGCATCCTACAATGAGCAGTTCTTC
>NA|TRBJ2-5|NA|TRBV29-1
CSVGLLASPRQETQYF
TGCAGCGTTGGCCTCCTGGCTTCCCCTCGCCAAGAGACCCAGTACTTC
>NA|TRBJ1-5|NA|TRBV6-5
CASSGTANQPQHF
TGTGCCAGCTCCGGGACGGCGAATCAGCCCCAGCATTTT
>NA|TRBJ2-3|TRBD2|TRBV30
CAWTSGNSDTQYF
TGTGCCTGGACTAGCGGGAATTCAGATACGCAGTATTTT
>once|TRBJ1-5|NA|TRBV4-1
CASSQEKISNQPQHF
TGCGCCAGCAGCCAAGAGAAAATTAGCAATCAGCCCCAGCATTTT
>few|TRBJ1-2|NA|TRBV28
CASRREWGYLFGYTF
TGTGCCAGCAGGCGCGAGTGGGGGTACCTATTTGGCTACACCTTC
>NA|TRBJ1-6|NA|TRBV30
CAWRAVKGSPLHF
TGTGCCTGGAGGGCCGTAAAGGGGTCACCCCTCCACTTT
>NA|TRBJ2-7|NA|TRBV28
CATLGEYEQYF
TGTGCCACCCTAGGAGAATACGAGCAGTACTTC
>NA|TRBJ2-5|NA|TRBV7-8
CASSLASTRRGETQYF
TGTGCCAGCAGCTTAGCGTCAACTCGCCGGGGGGAGACCCAGTACTTC
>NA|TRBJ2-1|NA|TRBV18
CASSPTAARFSYNEQFF
TGTGCCAGCTCACCAACGGCAGCCAGGTTCTCCTACAATGAGCAGTTCTTC
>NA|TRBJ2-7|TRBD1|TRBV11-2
CASSPLRDSPYEQYF
TGTGCCAGCAGCCCGCTCCGGGACAGTCCCTACGAGCAGTACTTC
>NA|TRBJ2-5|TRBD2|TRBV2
CASRGLAKETQYF
TGTGCCAGCAGGGGACTAGCGAAAGAGACCCAGTACTTC
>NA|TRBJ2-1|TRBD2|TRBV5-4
CASSLDSGRANEQFF
TGTGCCAGCAGCTTGGATAGCGGGAGGGCCAATGAGCAGTTCTTC
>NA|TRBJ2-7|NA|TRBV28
CASSLSGTFYEQYF
TGTGCCAGCAGTTTATCGGGGACATTCTACGAGCAGTACTTC
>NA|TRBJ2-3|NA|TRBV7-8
CASSQNDRDTDTQYF
TGTGCCAGCAGCCAGAATGACAGAGACACAGATACGCAGTATTTT
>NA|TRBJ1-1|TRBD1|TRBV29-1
CSVFVRDRGGPTEAFF
TGCAGCGTATTCGTCCGGGACAGGGGAGGTCCCACTGAAGCTTTCTTT
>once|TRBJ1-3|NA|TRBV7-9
CASSLARGFGNTIYF
TGTGCCAGCAGCTTAGCGCGGGGGTTTGGAAACACCATATATTTT
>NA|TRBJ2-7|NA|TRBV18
CASSPGTLFEQYF
TGTGCCAGCTCACCAGGGACACTATTCGAGCAGTACTTC
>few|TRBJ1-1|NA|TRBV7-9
CASSFQENTEAFF
TGTGCCAGCAGTTTTCAAGAAAACACTGAAGCTTTCTTT
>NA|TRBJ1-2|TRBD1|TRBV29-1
CSVEGWDRGNYGYTF
TGCAGCGTTGAGGGCTGGGACAGGGGGAACTATGGCTACACCTTC
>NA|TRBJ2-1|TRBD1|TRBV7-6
CATGTGVYNEQFF
TGTGCCACAGGGACAGGGGTGTACAATGAGCAGTTCTTC
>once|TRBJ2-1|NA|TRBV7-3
CASSLLPGLSYNEQFF
TGTGCCAGCAGCTTACTACCGGGACTTTCCTACAATGAGCAGTTCTTC
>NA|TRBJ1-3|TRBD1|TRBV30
CAWTPGGSGNTIYF
TGTGCCTGGACTCCAGGGGGCTCTGGAAACACCATATATTTT
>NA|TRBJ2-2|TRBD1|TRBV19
CASTGTGRTGELFF
TGTGCCAGTACCGGGACAGGGAGGACCGGGGAGCTGTTTTTT
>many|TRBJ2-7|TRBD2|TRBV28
CASSLSASGKQYF
TGTGCCAGCAGTCTTTCGGCTAGCGGGAAGCAGTACTTC